One TCR beta chain is described in this entry. Its antigen remains unknown. The sample originates from a study of cytomegalovirus exposure and HLA in healthy donors. Across the study: Earlier, 100 million to 130 million unique TCR beta sequences were recovered from approximately 180 million T cells by an analysis.

Primers: 60 Vbeta forward and 13 Jbeta reverse. The protocol was immunoSEQ multiplex PCR, while the TCRdb copy is restricted to in-frame clones and leaves out a portion. The table has about 60,000 clones, approximately 80% seen once; the top ten hold roughly 3.4%. Whole-study results and caveats: In a later analysis, at a false discovery rate of 0.05, roughly 17,000 TCR beta sequences matched HLA alleles. Beyond CMV serostatus, there was no information to go on about immune exposure.

These donors, healthy bone marrow donors, were studied. The CDR3 sequence is 19 residues long. The V end was cut by 3 bases, the J end by 3 bases, with 24 bases between. The germline gives CDR1 MNHEY, CDR2 SMNVEV (reference sequence). V gene TRBV27 combines with J gene TRBJ1-5, with a weak D call TRBD1 (5 bases). The sequence derives from a woman aged 40 to 50 in good health and CMV-seropositive. Sequenced input: PBMCs. CDR3 sequence: CASSLRLGGLVTHNQPQHF. In nucleotides, the CDR3 is TGTGCCAGCAGTTTGCGCCTGGGGGGTCTTGTGACGCACAATCAGCCCCAGCATTTT.